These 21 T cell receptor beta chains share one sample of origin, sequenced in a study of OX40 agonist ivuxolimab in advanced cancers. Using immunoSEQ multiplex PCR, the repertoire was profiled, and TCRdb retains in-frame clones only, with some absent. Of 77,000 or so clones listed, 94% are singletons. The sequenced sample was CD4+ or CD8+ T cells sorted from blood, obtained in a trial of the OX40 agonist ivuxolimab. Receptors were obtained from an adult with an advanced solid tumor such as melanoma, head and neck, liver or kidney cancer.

The CDR3 region has the DNA TGTGCCAGCAGCTTAGAAAATAGTAAAACCGGGACCGCGAACACTGAAGCTTTCTTT. Its protein is CASSLENSKTGTANTEAFF. The J gene is TRBJ1-1, the V gene TRBV7-9; D perhaps matches TRBD1 (5 bases). V was trimmed by 1 base and J by 1 base, leaving 22 bases between them. Germline V gives CDR1 SEHNR, CDR2 FQNEAQ (reference sequence). The CDR3 extends over 19 amino acids.

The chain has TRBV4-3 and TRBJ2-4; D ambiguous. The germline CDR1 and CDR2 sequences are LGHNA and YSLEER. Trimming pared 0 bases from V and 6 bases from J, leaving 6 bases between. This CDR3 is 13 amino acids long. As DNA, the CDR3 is TGCGCCAGCAGCCAAGAAGGTAGAAACATTCAGTACTTC. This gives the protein CASSQEGRNIQYF.

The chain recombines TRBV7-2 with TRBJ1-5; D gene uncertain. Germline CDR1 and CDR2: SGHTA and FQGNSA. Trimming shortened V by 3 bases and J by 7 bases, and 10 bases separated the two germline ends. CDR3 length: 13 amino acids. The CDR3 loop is CASSFLWMQPQHF. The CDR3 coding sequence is TGTGCCAGCAGCTTCCTGTGGATGCAGCCCCAGCATTTT. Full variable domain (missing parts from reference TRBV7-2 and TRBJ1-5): GAGVSQSPSNKVTEKGKDVELRCDPISGHTALYWYRQSLGQGLEFLIYFQGNSAPDKSGLPSDRFSAERTGGSVSTLTIQRTQQEDSAVYLCASSFLWMQPQHFGDGTRLSIL.

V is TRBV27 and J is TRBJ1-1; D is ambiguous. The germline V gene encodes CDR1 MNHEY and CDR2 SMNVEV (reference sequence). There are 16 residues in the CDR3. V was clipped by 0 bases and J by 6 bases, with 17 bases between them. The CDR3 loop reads CASSLSLRRDDSEAFF. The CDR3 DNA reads TGTGCCAGCAGTTTATCCCTCCGGCGAGATGACTCTGAAGCTTTCTTT.

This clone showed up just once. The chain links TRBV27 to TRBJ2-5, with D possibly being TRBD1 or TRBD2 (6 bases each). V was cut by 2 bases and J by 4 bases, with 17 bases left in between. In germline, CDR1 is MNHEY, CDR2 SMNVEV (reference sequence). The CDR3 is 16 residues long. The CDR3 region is CASSLRSFGGPETQYF. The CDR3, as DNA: TGTGCCAGCAGTTTAAGGTCATTTGGGGGGCCAGAGACCCAGTACTTC.

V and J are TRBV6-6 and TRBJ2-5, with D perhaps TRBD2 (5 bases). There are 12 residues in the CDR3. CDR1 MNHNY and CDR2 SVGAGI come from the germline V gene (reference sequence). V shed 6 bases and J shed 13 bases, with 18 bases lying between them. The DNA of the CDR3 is TGTGCCAGCAGCCCCTCCCCCCCTGAGGGGTACTTC. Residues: CASSPSPPEGYF.

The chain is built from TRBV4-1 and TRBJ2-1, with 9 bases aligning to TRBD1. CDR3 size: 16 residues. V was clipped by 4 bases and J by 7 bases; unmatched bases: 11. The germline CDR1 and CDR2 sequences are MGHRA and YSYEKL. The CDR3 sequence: CASSPYPTGGRNEQFF. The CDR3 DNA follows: TGCGCCAGCAGCCCCTACCCGACAGGGGGGAGGAATGAGCAGTTCTTC.

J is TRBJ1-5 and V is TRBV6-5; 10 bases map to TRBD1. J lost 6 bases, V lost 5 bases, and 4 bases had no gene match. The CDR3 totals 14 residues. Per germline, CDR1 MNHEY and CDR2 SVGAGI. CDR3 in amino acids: CASSVRQGAQPQHF. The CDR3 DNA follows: TGTGCCAGCAGTGTTCGACAGGGGGCTCAGCCCCAGCATTTT.

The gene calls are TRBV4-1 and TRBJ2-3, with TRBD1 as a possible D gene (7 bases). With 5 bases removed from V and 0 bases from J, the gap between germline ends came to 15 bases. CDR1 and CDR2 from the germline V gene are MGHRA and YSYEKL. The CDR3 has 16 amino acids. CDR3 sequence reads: CASSFRGVTSTDTQYF. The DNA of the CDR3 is TGCGCCAGCAGCTTCAGGGGGGTAACGAGCACAGATACGCAGTATTTT.

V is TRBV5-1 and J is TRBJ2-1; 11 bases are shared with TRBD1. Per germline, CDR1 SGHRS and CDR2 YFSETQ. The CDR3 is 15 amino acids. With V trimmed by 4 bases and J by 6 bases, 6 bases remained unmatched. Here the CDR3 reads CASSPGQGAFNEQFF. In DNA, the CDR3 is TGCGCCAGCAGCCCCGGACAGGGGGCTTTCAATGAGCAGTTCTTC.

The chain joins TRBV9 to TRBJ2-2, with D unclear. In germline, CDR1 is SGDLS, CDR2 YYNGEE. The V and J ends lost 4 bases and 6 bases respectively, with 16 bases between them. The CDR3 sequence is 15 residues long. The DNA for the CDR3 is TGTGCCAGCAGCCTCCCTTATGGGCCTCCCGGGGAGCTGTTTTTT. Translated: CASSLPYGPPGELFF.

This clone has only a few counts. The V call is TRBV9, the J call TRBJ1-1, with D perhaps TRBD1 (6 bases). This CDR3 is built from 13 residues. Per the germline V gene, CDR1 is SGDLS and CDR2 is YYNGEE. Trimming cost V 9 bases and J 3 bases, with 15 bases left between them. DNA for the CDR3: TGTGCCACAGGGGAGGGCGAGGACACTGAAGCTTTCTTT. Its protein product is CATGEGEDTEAFF.

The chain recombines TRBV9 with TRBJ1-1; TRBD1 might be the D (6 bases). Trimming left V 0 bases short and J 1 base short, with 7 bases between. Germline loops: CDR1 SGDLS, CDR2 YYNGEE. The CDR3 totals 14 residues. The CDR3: CASSVAGQNTEAFF. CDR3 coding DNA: TGTGCCAGCAGCGTAGCGGGACAGAACACTGAAGCTTTCTTT.

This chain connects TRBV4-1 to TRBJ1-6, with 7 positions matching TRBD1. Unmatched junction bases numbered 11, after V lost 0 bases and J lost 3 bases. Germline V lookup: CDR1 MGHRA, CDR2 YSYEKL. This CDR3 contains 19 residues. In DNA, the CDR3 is TGCGCCAGCAGCCAAGATCAAGGGGGCGTATCGTTCTATAATTCACCCCTCCACTTT. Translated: CASSQDQGGVSFYNSPLHF.

This CDR3 reads CASSLVGSSYNEQFF. The CDR3 bases are TGTGCCAGCAGCTTGGTCGGTAGCTCCTACAATGAGCAGTTCTTC. The chain uses TRBV5-4 and TRBJ2-1; D is unresolved. CDR1 is SGHNT and CDR2 is YYREEE in the germline V gene (reference sequence). Trimming removed 0 bases from V and 0 bases from J, with 7 bases in between. The CDR3 spans 15 residues.

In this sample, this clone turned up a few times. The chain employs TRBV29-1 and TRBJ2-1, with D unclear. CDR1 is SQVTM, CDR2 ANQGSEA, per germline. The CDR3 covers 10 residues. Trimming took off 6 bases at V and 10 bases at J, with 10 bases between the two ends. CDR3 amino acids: CSVEHGEQFF. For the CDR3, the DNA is TGCAGCGTCGAACATGGGGAGCAGTTCTTC.

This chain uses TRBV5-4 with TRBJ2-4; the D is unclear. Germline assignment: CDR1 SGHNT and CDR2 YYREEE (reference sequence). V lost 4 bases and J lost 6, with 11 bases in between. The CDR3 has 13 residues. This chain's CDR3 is CASSPWTGNIQYF. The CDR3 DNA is TGTGCCAGCAGCCCCTGGACGGGAAACATTCAGTACTTC.

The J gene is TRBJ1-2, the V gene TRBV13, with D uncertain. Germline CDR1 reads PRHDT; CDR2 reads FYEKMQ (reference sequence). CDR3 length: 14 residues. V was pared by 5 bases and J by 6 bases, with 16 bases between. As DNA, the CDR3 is TGTGCCAGCAGCCCCGGGAGCAGCCCTCATGGCTACACCTTC. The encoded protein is CASSPGSSPHGYTF.

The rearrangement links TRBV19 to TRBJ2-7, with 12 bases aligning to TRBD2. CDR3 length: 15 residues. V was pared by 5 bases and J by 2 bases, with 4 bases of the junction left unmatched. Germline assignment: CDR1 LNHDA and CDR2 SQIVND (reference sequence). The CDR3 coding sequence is TGTGCCAGTAGTTATCTAGCGGGGGGGGCCTACGAGCAGTACTTC. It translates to CASSYLAGGAYEQYF.

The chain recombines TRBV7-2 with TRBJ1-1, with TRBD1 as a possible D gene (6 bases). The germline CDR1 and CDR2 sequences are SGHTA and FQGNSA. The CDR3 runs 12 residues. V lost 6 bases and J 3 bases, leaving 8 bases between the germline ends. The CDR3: CASSTGHTEAFF. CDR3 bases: TGTGCCAGCAGTACAGGGCACACTGAAGCTTTCTTT.

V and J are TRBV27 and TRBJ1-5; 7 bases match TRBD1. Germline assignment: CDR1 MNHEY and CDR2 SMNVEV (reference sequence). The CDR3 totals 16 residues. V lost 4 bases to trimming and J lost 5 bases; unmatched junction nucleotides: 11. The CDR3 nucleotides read TGTGCCAGCAGTTCGAACCGGGACAGCAGAGATCAGCCCCAGCATTTT. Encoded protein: CASSSNRDSRDQPQHF.